One and the same sample provided the 10 T cell receptor beta chains below, sequenced in a study of blood T cell repertoires in COVID-19. The table came from immunoSEQ multiplex PCR; TCRdb's copy has only in-frame clones and leaves some out. The profile covers under 300,000 clones, with approximately 91% appearing a single time and roughly 2% taken by the ten largest. The sequencing input was PBMCs or T cells enriched from blood (not recorded which). These receptors all stem from a middle-aged woman with acute COVID-19.

Here the CDR3 reads CASSSLAGRGTIQYF. For the CDR3, the DNA is TGTGCCAGCAGCTCCTTAGCGGGAAGGGGAACCATTCAGTACTTC. The J gene is TRBJ2-4, the V gene TRBV7-2; 8 bases align to TRBD2. The CDR3 spans 15 residues. With 4 bases clipped from V and 9 bases from J, the junction kept 11 bases outside the gene matches. The germline gives CDR1 SGHTA, CDR2 FQGNSA. Full variable domain (missing parts from reference TRBV7-2 and TRBJ2-4): GAGVSQSPSNKVTEKGKDVELRCDPISGHTALYWYRQSLGQGLEFLIYFQGNSAPDKSGLPSDRFSAERTGGSVSTLTIQRTQQEDSAVYLCASSSLAGRGTIQYFGAGTRLSVL.

This clone was seen a few times. This chain joins TRBV7-2 and TRBJ2-5; D is possibly TRBD2 (5 bases). The CDR3 runs 16 residues. V lost 5 bases and J 1 base, leaving 17 bases between the germline ends. The germline V gene has CDR1 SGHTA and CDR2 FQGNSA. CDR3 region: CASSPRGQDLQETQYF. CDR3 DNA sequence: TGTGCCAGCAGCCCCCGAGGGCAGGACCTCCAAGAGACCCAGTACTTC.

The chain uses TRBV5-4 and TRBJ2-1; TRBD2 matches at 10 bases. Germline V gene sequence: CDR1 SGHNT, CDR2 YYREEE (reference sequence). The V segment lost 2 bases and the J segment 10 bases; nucleotides outside the gene matches: 6. The CDR3 consists of 14 residues. CDR3 nucleotides: TGTGCCAGCAGCTTAGCGGGGGGGCTTCACGAGCAGTTCTTC. Translating it yields CASSLAGGLHEQFF.

This chain links TRBV16 with TRBJ2-7; 8 positions match TRBD2. This CDR3 is built from 15 residues. Germline values: CDR1 KGHSY, CDR2 FQNENV. J gave up 2 bases and V 4 bases, and 7 bases lay outside the gene matches. The CDR3 loop is CASSLLGLDAYEQYF. Here the CDR3 DNA reads TGTGCCAGCAGCCTACTGGGACTAGACGCCTACGAGCAGTACTTC. Supplemented by reference TRBV16 and TRBJ2-7, the full variable domain reads GEEVAQTPKHLVRGEGQKAKLYCAPIKGHSYVFWYQQVLKNEFKFLISFQNENVFDETGMPKERFSAKCLPNSPCSLEIQATKLEDSAVYFCASSLLGLDAYEQYFGPGTRLTVT.

This clone showed up just once. V is TRBV5-1 and J is TRBJ2-3; the D gene is possibly TRBD2 (6 bases). Germline-derived CDR1 and CDR2 are SGHRS and YFSETQ. Deletions cut 4 bases from V and 1 base from J, with 16 bases between. CDR3 size: 16 residues. In nucleotides, the CDR3 is TGCGCCAGCAGCCCCGGGAGCAGCGGCGGCACAGATACGCAGTATTTT. Amino acids: CASSPGSSGGTDTQYF.

The V gene is TRBV28, the J gene TRBJ2-6; D is possibly TRBD1 (6 bases). Germline V gene data show CDR1 as MDHEN and CDR2 as SYDVKM. The CDR3 consists of 15 residues. V was shortened by 6 bases and J by 5 bases, with 14 bases between the two germline ends. The chain's CDR3 is CASRQGILWANVLTF. Written as DNA, the CDR3 is TGTGCCAGCAGACAGGGAATCCTCTGGGCCAACGTCCTGACTTTC.

The chain employs TRBV27 and TRBJ2-2; tentatively, D is TRBD1 (5 bases). The CDR3 extends over 16 amino acids. Germline CDR1 MNHEY, CDR2 SMNVEV (reference sequence). With 7 bases removed from V and 1 base from J, the gap between germline ends came to 16 bases. CDR3: CASTDWGRVNTGELFF. CDR3 DNA: TGTGCCAGCACTGATTGGGGCAGGGTGAACACCGGGGAGCTGTTTTTT.

The CDR3 DNA follows: TGTGCCAGCAGCACGCTAGCGGGGAAAACAGATACGCAGTATTTT. This sequence encodes CASSTLAGKTDTQYF. This chain links TRBV7-2 with TRBJ2-3, with 9 bases matching TRBD2. CDR1 SGHTA and CDR2 FQGNSA come from the germline V gene. This CDR3 spans 15 amino acids. Trimming took 5 bases from V and 3 from J; bases not matched to a gene: 6.

J is TRBJ1-1 and V is TRBV4-2; D possibly corresponds to TRBD1 (6 bases). The CDR3 spans 15 residues. The V gene lost 4 bases and the J gene lost 4 bases, with 16 bases spanning the gap. Germline V gene sequence: CDR1 LGHNA, CDR2 YNFKEQ. The CDR3 region is CASSPARGALTEAFF. CDR3 sequence (DNA): TGTGCCAGCAGCCCCGCACGGGGGGCACTCACTGAAGCTTTCTTT.

The J gene is TRBJ1-4, the V gene TRBV6-2 or TRBV6-3; 10 nucleotides align to TRBD1. Germline CDR1 MNHEY, CDR2 SVGEGT. The length of the CDR3 is 15 residues. The junction had 6 bases not matched to a gene; V was cut back by 6 bases and J by 5 bases. The CDR3 loop reads CASSHLTGGNEKLFF. As DNA, the CDR3 is TGTGCCAGCAGCCACCTGACAGGGGGCAATGAAAAACTGTTTTTT.